The rows below give T cell receptor beta chains drawn from one sample of a study of blood T cells in healthy people across ages. A single record per CDR3 protein comes from TCRdb applying MiXCR to the 5' RACE reads. The data contain about 1.8 million distinct CDR3 sequences, roughly 49% of them singletons. The sample taken for sequencing was blood. Receptor source: a middle-aged woman in good health. Both conserved end residues are trimmed from each CDR3. Size values are once, few and many counts, or a class for expanded clones, and some rows have none.

>14|-|TRBV21-1|TRBJ2-7
ASSKEPGPLCYEQY
>13|few|TRBV12-3/TRBV12-4|TRBJ2-1
ASNHRQGQGEEQF
>11|-|TRBV12-3/TRBV12-4|TRBJ2-1
ASSLTGPTEQF
>9|few|TRBV11-2|TRBJ2-1
ASGPGSEQF
>12|-|TRBV15|TRBJ1-1
ATSTGSSNTEAF
>12|-|TRBV10-3|TRBJ1-4
AISERGRGEKLF
>9|-|TRBV20-1|TRBJ2-7
SVDRVYEQY
>13|-|TRBV27|TRBJ2-3
ASSFSGLYTDTQY
>13|once|TRBV10-3|TRBJ2-5
AISPAQGLKETQY
>15|-|TRBV6-5|TRBJ2-3
ASSYPNSYPSTDTQY
>15|-|TRBV5-8|TRBJ2-1
ASSLGPRDRAYNEQF
>10|-|TRBV20-1|TRBJ2-4
SAGGPKNIQY
>13|-|TRBV12-5|-
ASGLNGWSYNEQY
>12|-|TRBV5-1|TRBJ2-7
ASSHTRDSYEQY
>13|few|TRBV24-1|TRBJ2-1
ATSEHGTNYNEQF
>12|few|TRBV5-1|TRBJ2-3
ASSLDRWTDTQY
>11|many|TRBV11-2|TRBJ2-5
ASSWGLQETQY
>13|few|TRBV7-6|TRBJ2-1
ASSLGTSGNNEQF
>14|-|TRBV7-9|TRBJ1-2
ASSPSSSTGNHGYT
>15|-|TRBV27|TRBJ2-3
ASSLSKWGGNTDTQY
>12|-|TRBV2|TRBJ2-5
ASSEGASPETQY
>13|few|TRBV7-2|TRBJ2-5
ASSDQQGASETQY
>14|few|TRBV20-1|TRBJ2-1
SARSEEGGSYNEQF
>12|-|TRBV6-5|TRBJ2-4
ASTTRGFKNIQY
>10|few|TRBV20-1|TRBJ2-7
SAATGVYEQY
>14|-|TRBV7-2|TRBJ2-4
ASSFQVGGAYPGQY
>13|-|TRBV3-1|TRBJ2-7
ASSQPGRSAHEQY
>15|-|TRBV5-1|TRBJ2-1
ASSLASGGGSYNEQF
>14|-|TRBV20-1|TRBJ2-1
SARLNRGLSYNEQF
>13|-|TRBV27|TRBJ2-5
ASSSYKGGTETQY
>14|-|TRBV4-3|TRBJ2-7
ASSQGLLVRPYEQY
>13|few|TRBV24-1|TRBJ1-2
ATSDSKTGIYGYT
>14|few|TRBV6-2/TRBV6-3|TRBJ2-3
ASSYSGDTHTDTQY
>10|few|TRBV7-2|TRBJ2-7
ASSPDRSAQY
>17|-|TRBV4-1|TRBJ1-5
ASSQRVGDRINSNQPQH
>14|few|TRBV4-3|TRBJ2-5
ASSQARAAGEETQY
>12|-|TRBV20-1|TRBJ1-2
SAREAGQDYGYT
>13|-|TRBV20-1|TRBJ1-1
SARNPDRENTEAF
>11|-|TRBV20-1|TRBJ1-2
SANPRGVYGYT
>13|-|TRBV20-1|TRBJ2-5
SATRLAGGQETQY
>10|-|TRBV6-1|-
ASAQLGYEQY
>12|-|TRBV4-3|TRBJ2-2
ASRRQGTTGELF
>12|-|TRBV4-2|TRBJ2-5
ASQTSGGAETQY
>12|-|TRBV6-2/TRBV6-3|TRBJ2-6
ASSDRFRANVLT
>16|few|TRBV27|-
ASSRNPPVGGGIKTQY
>14|few|TRBV6-5|TRBJ2-1
ASSYSRWGQDNEQF
>12|once|TRBV6-5|TRBJ2-7
ASNQGAGVGEQY
>13|-|TRBV29-1|TRBJ1-2
SVEDNQQAIYGYT
>11|-|TRBV2|TRBJ1-2
ASSSDSLYGYT
>10|-|TRBV29-1|TRBJ1-2
SVHGNPYGYT
>13|few|TRBV4-2|TRBJ2-1
ASSQDDGGAGEQF
>13|-|TRBV7-9|TRBJ2-7
ASSFTGLERDEQY
>10|-|TRBV27|TRBJ2-4
ASRLWEGKQY
>13|-|TRBV5-1|TRBJ1-2
ASSLKDWGFYGYT
>13|-|TRBV6-5|TRBJ1-5
ASSLFPQANQPQH